The 28 T cell receptor beta chains presented below share a single source sample, sequenced in a study of T cells in tumors after PD-1 blockade. Here immunoSEQ multiplex PCR was the method, and the copy in TCRdb shows in-frame clones only, minus some. The sample lists 50,000 to 75,000 clones; around 72% were seen once. The starting material was PBMCs, obtained after anti-PD-1 treatment. The receptors stem from a human donor with basal cell carcinoma.

V is TRBV12-5 and J is TRBJ1-1, with D unresolved. The V gene's germline CDR1 is LGHNT and CDR2 FRNRAP. This CDR3 has 15 amino acids. Trimming took off 4 bases at V and 1 base at J, with 13 bases between the two ends. The CDR3 spells CASGWRRQRNTEAFF. CDR3 nucleotides: TGTGCTAGTGGTTGGAGGAGGCAGAGGAACACTGAAGCTTTCTTT.

This clone was seen a single time. The J gene is TRBJ2-7, the V gene TRBV7-8; a possible D gene is TRBD2 (7 bases). V was clipped by 5 bases and J by 3 bases, with 17 bases between them. Germline V gene lookup returns CDR1 SGHVS and CDR2 FQNEAQ. CDR3 length: 15 residues. The chain's CDR3 is CASSPFGGALYEQYF. CDR3 DNA: TGTGCCAGCAGCCCCTTTGGGGGGGCCCTCTACGAGCAGTACTTC.

The chain has TRBV12-5 and TRBJ2-3; 9 bases agree with TRBD2. The CDR3 consists of 13 residues. V lost 7 bases, J lost 4 bases, and 3 bases stayed unmatched. The V gene's germline CDR1 is LGHNT and CDR2 FRNRAP. The CDR3 region has the DNA TGTGCTAGTGCAGCTAGCGGGGCAGATACGCAGTATTTT. The encoded protein is CASAASGADTQYF.

This clone was seen a single time. The V gene is TRBV20-1, the J gene TRBJ2-1; D tentatively fits TRBD1 or TRBD2 (5 bases each). V gave up 7 bases and J gave up 16 bases, with 20 bases separating them. Germline V gene sequence: CDR1 DFQATT, CDR2 SNEGSKA (reference sequence). The CDR3 totals 11 residues. CDR3 sequence: CSGETVEGNFF. Written as DNA, the CDR3 is TGCAGTGGGGAGACGGTTGAGGGGAATTTCTTC.

V is TRBV2 and J is TRBJ1-1; D might be TRBD1 (5 bases). Trimming cost V 7 bases and J 11 bases, with 23 bases left between them. There are 14 residues in the CDR3. Germline assignment: CDR1 SNHLY and CDR2 FYNNEI. Here the CDR3 DNA reads TGTGCCAGCACTTCGAGCCGGGGGGGTGTTGGGGCTTTCTTT. Amino acids: CASTSSRGGVGAFF. Combining the CDR3 with reference TRBV2 and TRBJ1-1 gives the whole variable domain EPEVTQTPSHQVTQMGQEVILRCVPISNHLYFYWYRQILGQKVEFLVSFYNNEISEKSEIFDDQFSVERPDGSNFTLKIRSTKLEDSAMYFCASTSSRGGVGAFFGQGTRLTVV.

J is TRBJ2-7 and V is TRBV6-2 or TRBV6-3; D may be TRBD1 (6 bases). Trimming took off 2 bases at V and 3 bases at J, with 11 bases between the two ends. This CDR3 has 14 amino acids. The germline CDR1 and CDR2 sequences are MNHEY and SVGEGT. CDR3: CASSYAQGLYEQYF. Here the CDR3 DNA reads TGTGCCAGCAGTTACGCACAGGGCCTCTACGAGCAGTACTTC.

On this clone itself: The junction shows a germline mismatch at one end, possibly a read error. The genes are TRBV3-1 (or the pseudogene TRBV3-2) and TRBJ1-2, with 7 bases that match TRBD1. This CDR3 has 15 amino acids. CDR1 is LGHDT, CDR2 YNNKEL, per germline (reference sequence). This chain's CDR3 is CASTQRTGDPYGYTF. The CDR3 bases are TGTGCCAGCACCCAAAGGACAGGAGACCCCTATGGCTACACCTTC.

The rearrangement joins TRBV7-2 to TRBJ2-5; possibly TRBD1 for D (7 bases). Germline CDR1 and CDR2: SGHTA and FQGNSA. V was shortened by 1 base and J by 4 bases, with 10 bases between the two germline ends. The CDR3 extends over 14 amino acids. This CDR3 is CASSLEEGAETQYF. For the CDR3, the DNA is TGTGCCAGCAGCTTAGAGGAGGGGGCAGAGACCCAGTACTTC.

This clone has just a few counts. The gene calls are TRBV10-2 and TRBJ1-2; D not resolved. The CDR3 has 16 amino acids. The V end was cut by 0 bases, the J end by 4 bases, with 15 bases between. Germline CDR1 reads WSHSY; CDR2 reads SAAADI. The CDR3 DNA is TGCGCCAGCAGTGAGTCGAACGGCTTATTAATCTATGGCTACACCTTC. The encoded protein is CASSESNGLLIYGYTF.

The V gene is TRBV21-1, the J gene TRBJ1-1; TRBD1, the table's D call, was not compared with the DNA. TRBV21-1 corresponds to a pseudogene. The CDR3 is made up of 16 amino acids. This chain's CDR3 is CASSFRQGVVNTEAFF. For the CDR3, the DNA is TGTGCCAGCAGCTTTCGACAGGGGGTGGTGAACACTGAAGCTTTCTTT.

The V gene is TRBV7-9, the J gene TRBJ2-5, with TRBD2 identical over 11 bases. The CDR3 length is 16 residues. The J segment lost 3 bases and the V segment lost 5 bases, leaving 8 bases of the junction unmatched. The germline CDR1 and CDR2 sequences are SEHNR and FQNEAQ (reference sequence). This CDR3 reads CASSPKPGLAEETQYF. DNA of the CDR3: TGTGCCAGCAGCCCTAAGCCGGGACTAGCGGAAGAGACCCAGTACTTC. The variable domain in full, with the rest retrieved from reference TRBV7-9 and TRBJ2-5, is DTGVSQNPRHKITKRGQNVTFRCDPISEHNRLYWYRQTLGQGPEFLTYFQNEAQLEKSRLLSDRFSAERPKGSFSTLEIQRTEQGDSAMYLCASSPKPGLAEETQYFGPGTRLLVL.

The chain links TRBV12-3 or TRBV12-4 to TRBJ1-6; D gene ambiguous. Trimming left V 2 bases short and J 6 bases short, with 5 bases between. The CDR3 covers 13 residues. CDR3: CASSLLGNSPLHF. The CDR3 DNA is TGTGCCAGCAGTTTACTCGGTAATTCACCCCTCCACTTT.

This rearrangement joins TRBV2 to TRBJ1-2; D perhaps matches TRBD1 (6 bases). Germline V lookup: CDR1 SNHLY, CDR2 FYNNEI. The CDR3 spans 13 residues. V lost 3 bases and J lost 6, with 11 bases in between. DNA of the CDR3: TGTGCCAGCAGTGACCGGGACATTCATGGCTACACCTTC. It encodes CASSDRDIHGYTF.

The J gene is TRBJ2-1, the V gene TRBV29-1; the D gene is possibly TRBD2 (6 bases). Between the trimmed V and J ends, which lost 6 bases and 2 bases, there was a span of 11 bases. This CDR3 region has 13 residues. The V gene's germline CDR1 is SQVTM and CDR2 ANQGSEA. This CDR3 is CSVAGTAYNEQFF. The CDR3, as DNA: TGCAGCGTAGCCGGGACTGCCTACAATGAGCAGTTCTTC.

V is TRBV3-1 (or the pseudogene TRBV3-2) and J is TRBJ2-5, with TRBD2 identical over 9 bases. CDR1 is LGHDT, CDR2 YNNKEL, per germline (reference sequence). With 4 bases clipped from V and 5 bases from J, the junction kept 11 bases outside the gene matches. The CDR3 runs 16 residues. The CDR3 sequence: CASSRDRAGGRETQYF. The CDR3 bases are TGTGCCAGCAGCCGGGATAGGGCGGGGGGGCGCGAGACCCAGTACTTC.

The chain links TRBV3-1 (or the pseudogene TRBV3-2) to TRBJ1-1; 7 nucleotides match TRBD1. CDR3 length: 13 amino acids. V was pared by 6 bases and J by 6 bases, with 7 bases of the junction left unmatched. Germline V gene data show CDR1 as LGHDT and CDR2 as YNNKEL (reference sequence). In nucleotides, the CDR3 is TGTGCCAGCAGGTACAGGGGCAGCCCTGAAGCTTTCTTT. Residues: CASRYRGSPEAFF.

This clone was picked up a small number of times. The DNA is omitted, as the CDR3 cannot be located on it reliably, and the CDR3 follows TCRdb's listing. The chain carries TRBV12-2 and TRBJ1-2; whether TRBD1, the table's D call, matches the DNA was not checked. TRBV12-2 is a pseudogene segment. The CDR3 is 16 amino acids in total, end residues counted. CDR3 residues: CASRFGTGANSYGYTF.

The rearrangement uses TRBV27 and TRBJ1-2, with unresolved D. Germline loops: CDR1 MNHEY, CDR2 SMNVEV (reference sequence). The V gene lost 5 bases and the J gene lost 3 bases, with 13 bases spanning the gap. The length of the CDR3 is 14 residues. The CDR3 protein is CASSAVGIHYGYTF. The CDR3 nucleotides read TGTGCCAGCAGTGCGGTCGGCATACACTATGGCTACACCTTC.

V gene TRBV6-5 combines with J gene TRBJ1-1, with 7 positions matching TRBD1. The V gene end was trimmed by 6 bases and the J gene end by 5 bases; junction bases not matched to a gene: 3. Germline CDR1 is MNHEY and CDR2 is SVGAGI. CDR3 length: 12 amino acids. CDR3 sequence (DNA): TGTGCCAGCAGGCTACAGGGGACTGAAGCTTTCTTT. Protein product: CASRLQGTEAFF.

The V gene is TRBV18, the J gene TRBJ2-1; TRBD1 matches at 10 bases. V was pared by 3 bases and J by 4 bases, with 6 bases of the junction left unmatched. The CDR3 has 16 amino acids. Germline V gene lookup returns CDR1 KGHSH and CDR2 LQKENI. The CDR3 here is CASSPGTGALYNEQFF. CDR3 nucleotide sequence: TGTGCCAGCTCACCGGGGACAGGGGCTCTTTACAATGAGCAGTTCTTC.

This CDR3 is CASSSRTGIYQPQHF. For the CDR3, the DNA is TGTGCCAGCAGCTCAAGGACAGGGATCTATCAGCCCCAGCATTTT. This rearrangement joins TRBV5-8 to TRBJ1-5; TRBD1 agrees at 8 bases. Germline loops: CDR1 SGHTS, CDR2 YDEGEE. Trimming cost V 3 bases and J 5 bases; bases outside gene matches: 7. This CDR3 comprises 15 residues.

J is TRBJ2-1 and V is TRBV6-4, with TRBD2 matching over 8 bases. CDR1 MRHNA and CDR2 SNTAGT come from the germline V gene. V lost 5 bases to trimming and J lost 4 bases; unmatched junction nucleotides: 4. The CDR3 loop spans 14 amino acids. CDR3 coding DNA: TGTGCCAGCAGTAGGGCGGGGGGTTACAATGAGCAGTTCTTC. It is translated as CASSRAGGYNEQFF.

This clone was counted a few times. The rearrangement uses TRBV5-1 and TRBJ2-7; 9 bases line up with TRBD1. CDR1 and CDR2 (germline): SGHRS, YFSETQ. The CDR3 spans 15 residues. V shed 0 bases, J shed 5 bases, and the junction held 6 bases outside the gene matches. This CDR3 is CASSLGDRAMDEQYF. In nucleotides, the CDR3 is TGCGCCAGCAGCTTGGGGGACAGGGCGATGGACGAGCAGTACTTC.

The chain combines TRBV2 with TRBJ1-5; unclear D gene. Per germline, CDR1 SNHLY and CDR2 FYNNEI. V lost 10 bases and J 6 bases, leaving 16 bases between the germline ends. The CDR3 is 13 amino acids. For the CDR3, the DNA is TGTGCCACCGGCGATATTATTATTCAGCCCCAGCATTTT. Its translation is CATGDIIIQPQHF.

The rearrangement joins TRBV14 to TRBJ1-4; no reliable D call. The V end was cut by 2 bases, the J end by 8 bases, with 9 bases between. This CDR3 has 13 residues. The V gene's germline CDR1 is SGHDN and CDR2 FVKESK. CDR3 in amino acids: CASSQNIAEKLFF. The CDR3 nucleotides are TGTGCCAGCAGCCAAAATATTGCGGAAAAACTGTTTTTT.

The genes are TRBV30 and TRBJ2-2; 7 bases line up with TRBD1. The J segment lost 4 bases and the V segment lost 1 base, leaving 6 bases of the junction unmatched. The CDR3 is 15 amino acids. CDR1 is GTSNPN and CDR2 is SVGIG in the germline V gene (reference sequence). CDR3: CAWSEGGRFTGELFF. CDR3 DNA: TGTGCCTGGAGTGAAGGGGGCAGGTTCACCGGGGAGCTGTTTTTT.

The CDR3 is CASSMGDSVPSQPQHF. Here the CDR3 DNA reads TGTGCCAGTAGTATGGGGGATTCGGTCCCGAGTCAGCCCCAGCATTTT. The J gene is TRBJ1-5, the V gene TRBV19; tentative D call: TRBD1 (5 bases). Trimming removed 3 bases from V and 6 bases from J, with 18 bases in between. There are 16 residues in the CDR3. Germline V gene lookup returns CDR1 LNHDA and CDR2 SQIVND (reference sequence).

The rearrangement uses TRBV3-1 (or the pseudogene TRBV3-2) and TRBJ2-5; 11 bases align to TRBD2. Trimming cost V 8 bases and J 5 bases; bases outside gene matches: 7. The CDR3 length is 14 residues. Germline lookup yields CDR1 LGHDT and CDR2 YNNKEL (reference sequence). The DNA for the CDR3 is TGTGCCAGCGCTATAGCGGGGGGGGGTGAGACCCAGTACTTC. The encoded protein is CASAIAGGGETQYF.